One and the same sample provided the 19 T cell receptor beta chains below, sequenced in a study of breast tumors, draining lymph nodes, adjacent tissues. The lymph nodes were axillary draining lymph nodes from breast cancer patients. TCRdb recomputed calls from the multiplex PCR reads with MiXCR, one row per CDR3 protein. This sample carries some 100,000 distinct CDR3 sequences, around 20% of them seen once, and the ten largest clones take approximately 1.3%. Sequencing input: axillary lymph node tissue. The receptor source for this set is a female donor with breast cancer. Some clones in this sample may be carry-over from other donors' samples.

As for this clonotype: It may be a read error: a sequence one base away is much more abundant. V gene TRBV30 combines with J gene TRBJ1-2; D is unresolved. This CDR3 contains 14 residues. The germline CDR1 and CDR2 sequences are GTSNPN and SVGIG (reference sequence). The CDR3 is CVWSVNFANYGYTF. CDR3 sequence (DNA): TGTGTCTGGAGTGTAAACTTCGCTAACTATGGCTACACCTTC.

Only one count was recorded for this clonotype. In DNA, the CDR3 is TGTGCCAGCAGTTTTTATAGGGCAGTAGGCACCGGGGAGCTGTTTTTT. Amino acid sequence: CASSFYRAVGTGELFF. The chain recombines TRBV27 with TRBJ2-2; the D is unclear. Trimming cost V 3 bases and J 4 bases, with 15 bases left between them. CDR3 length equals 16 residues. Germline CDR1 and CDR2: MNHEY and SMNVEV (reference sequence).

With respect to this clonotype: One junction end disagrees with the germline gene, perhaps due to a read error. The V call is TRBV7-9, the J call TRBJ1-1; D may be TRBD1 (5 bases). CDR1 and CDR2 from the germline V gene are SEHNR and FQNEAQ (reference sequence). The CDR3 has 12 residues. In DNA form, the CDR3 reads TGTGCCAGCAGTGGGAGGGACGCTGAGGCTTTCTTT. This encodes CASSGRDAEAFF.

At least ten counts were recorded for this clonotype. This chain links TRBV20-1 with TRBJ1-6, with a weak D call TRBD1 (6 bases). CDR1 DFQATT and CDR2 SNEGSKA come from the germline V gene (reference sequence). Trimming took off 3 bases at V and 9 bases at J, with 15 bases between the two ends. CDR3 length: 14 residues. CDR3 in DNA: TGCAGTGCTAGCCCTACAGGGAGGGGTTCACCCCTCCACTTT. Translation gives CSASPTGRGSPLHF.

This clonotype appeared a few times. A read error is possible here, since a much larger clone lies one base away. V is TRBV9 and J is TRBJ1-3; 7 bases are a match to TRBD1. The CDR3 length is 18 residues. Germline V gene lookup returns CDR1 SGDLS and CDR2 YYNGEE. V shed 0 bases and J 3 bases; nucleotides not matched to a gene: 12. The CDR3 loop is CASSVAPGGGRVGNTIYF. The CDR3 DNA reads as TGTGCCAGCAGCGTAGCCCCAGGGGGTGGCAGGGTTGGAAACACCATATATTTT.

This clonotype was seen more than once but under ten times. The DNA for the CDR3 is TGTGCCAGCAGCCCTAGTTTGTCGTCTGGAAACACCATATATTTT. Translation gives CASSPSLSSGNTIYF. The chain links TRBV3-1 to TRBJ1-3, with D unresolved. V was clipped by 4 bases and J by 1 base, with 11 bases between them. The CDR3 sequence is 15 residues long. Looked up from germline, CDR1 is LGHDT and CDR2 is YNNKEL (reference sequence). The whole variable domain, filled in from reference TRBV3-1 and TRBJ1-3, reads DTAVSQTPKYLVTQMGNDKSIKCEQNLGHDTMYWYKQDSKKFLKIMFSYNNKELIINETVPNRFSPKSPDKAHLNLHINSLELGDSAVYFCASSPSLSSGNTIYFGEGSWLTVV.

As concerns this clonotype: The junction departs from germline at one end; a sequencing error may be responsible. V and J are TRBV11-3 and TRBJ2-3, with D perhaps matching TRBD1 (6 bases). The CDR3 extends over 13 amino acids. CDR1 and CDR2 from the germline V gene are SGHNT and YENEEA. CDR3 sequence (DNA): TGTGCCAGCGGCTTAACAGGGTCAGATACGCAGTATTTT. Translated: CASGLTGSDTQYF.

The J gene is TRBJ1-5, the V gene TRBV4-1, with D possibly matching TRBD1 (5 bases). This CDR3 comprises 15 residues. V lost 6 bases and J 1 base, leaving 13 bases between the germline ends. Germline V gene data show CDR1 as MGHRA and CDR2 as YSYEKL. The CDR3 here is CASRATTGSNQPQHF. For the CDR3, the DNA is TGCGCCAGCAGGGCCACTACAGGCAGCAATCAGCCCCAGCATTTT.

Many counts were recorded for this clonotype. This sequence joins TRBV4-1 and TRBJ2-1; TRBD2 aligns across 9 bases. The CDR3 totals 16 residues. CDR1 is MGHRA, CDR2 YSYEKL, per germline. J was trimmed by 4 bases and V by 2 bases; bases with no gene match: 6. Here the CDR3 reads CASSQQMTSGYNEQFF. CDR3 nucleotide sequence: TGCGCCAGCAGCCAACAAATGACTAGCGGTTACAATGAGCAGTTCTTC.

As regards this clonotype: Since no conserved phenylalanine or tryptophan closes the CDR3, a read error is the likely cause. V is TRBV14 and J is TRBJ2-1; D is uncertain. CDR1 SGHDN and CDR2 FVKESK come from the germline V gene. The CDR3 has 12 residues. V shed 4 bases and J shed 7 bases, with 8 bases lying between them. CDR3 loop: CASSPLGNEQFI. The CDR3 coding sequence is TGTGCCAGCAGCCCCCTGGGGAATGAGCAGTTCATC.

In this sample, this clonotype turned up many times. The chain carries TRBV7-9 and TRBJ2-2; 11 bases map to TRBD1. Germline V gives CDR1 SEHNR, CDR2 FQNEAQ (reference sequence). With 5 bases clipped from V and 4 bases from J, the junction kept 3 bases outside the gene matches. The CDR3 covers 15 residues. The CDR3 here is CASSAGQGVTGELFF. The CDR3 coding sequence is TGTGCCAGCAGCGCGGGACAGGGGGTCACCGGGGAGCTGTTTTTT.

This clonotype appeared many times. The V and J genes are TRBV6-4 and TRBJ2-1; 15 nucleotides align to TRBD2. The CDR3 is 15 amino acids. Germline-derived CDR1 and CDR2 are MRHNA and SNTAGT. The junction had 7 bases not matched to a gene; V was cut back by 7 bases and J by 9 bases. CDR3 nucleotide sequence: TGTGCCAGCACTGGACTAGCGGGAGGGCCGGGTGAGCAGTTCTTC. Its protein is CASTGLAGGPGEQFF.

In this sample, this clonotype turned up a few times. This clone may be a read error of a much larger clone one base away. CDR3 protein: CASGGTPRGLSYNEQFF. CDR3 in DNA: TGTGCCAGCGGCGGTACCCCGCGGGGGCTCTCCTACAATGAGCAGTTCTTC. V and J are TRBV9 and TRBJ2-1, with TRBD2 as a possible D gene (7 bases). From germline, CDR1 is SGDLS and CDR2 YYNGEE. The CDR3 has 17 amino acids. Trimming took off 7 bases at V and 0 bases at J, with 20 bases between the two ends.

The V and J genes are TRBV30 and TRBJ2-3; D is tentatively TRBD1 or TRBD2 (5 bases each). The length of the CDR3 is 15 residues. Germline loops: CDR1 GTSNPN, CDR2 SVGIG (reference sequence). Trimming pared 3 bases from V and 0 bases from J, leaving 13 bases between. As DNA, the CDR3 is TGTGCCTGGAGCGAGGGGTTATCTAGCACAGATACGCAGTATTTT. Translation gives CAWSEGLSSTDTQYF.

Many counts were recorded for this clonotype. The CDR3 DNA reads TGTGCCAGCGGACGGGCCCATAATTCACCCCTCCACTTT. This encodes CASGRAHNSPLHF. The chain is built from TRBV9 and TRBJ1-6; D remains unclear. The V end lost 7 bases, the J end lost 5 bases, and 10 bases lay between the germline ends. The CDR3 extends over 13 amino acids. Germline V gene sequence: CDR1 SGDLS, CDR2 YYNGEE.

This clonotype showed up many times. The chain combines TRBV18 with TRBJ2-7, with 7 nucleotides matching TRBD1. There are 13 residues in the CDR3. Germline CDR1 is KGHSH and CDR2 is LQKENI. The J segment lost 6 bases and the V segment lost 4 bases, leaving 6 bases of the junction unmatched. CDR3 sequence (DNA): TGTGCCAGCTCACTGACAGGGATTGGCGAGCAGTACTTC. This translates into CASSLTGIGEQYF.

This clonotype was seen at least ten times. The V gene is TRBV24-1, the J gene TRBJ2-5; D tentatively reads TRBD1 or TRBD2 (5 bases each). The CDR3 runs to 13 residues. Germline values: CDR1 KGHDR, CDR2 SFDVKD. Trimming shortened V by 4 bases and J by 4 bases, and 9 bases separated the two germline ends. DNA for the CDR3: TGTGCCACCAGTGACGGGACGCTAGAGACCCAGTACTTC. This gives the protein CATSDGTLETQYF.

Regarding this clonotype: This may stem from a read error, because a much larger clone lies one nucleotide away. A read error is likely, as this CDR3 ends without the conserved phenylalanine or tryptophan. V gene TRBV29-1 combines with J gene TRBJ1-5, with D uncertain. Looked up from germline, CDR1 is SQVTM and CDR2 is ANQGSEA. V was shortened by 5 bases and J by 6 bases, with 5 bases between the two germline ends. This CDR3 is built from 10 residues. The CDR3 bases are TGCAGCGTTCTCAGTCAGCCCCAGCATCTT. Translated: CSVLSQPQHL.

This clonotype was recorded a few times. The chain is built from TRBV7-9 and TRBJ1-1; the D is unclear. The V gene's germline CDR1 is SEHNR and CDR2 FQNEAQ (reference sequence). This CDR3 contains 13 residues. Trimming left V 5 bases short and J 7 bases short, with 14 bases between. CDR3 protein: CASSGPTSDEAFF. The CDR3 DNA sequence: TGTGCCAGCAGCGGACCGACATCGGATGAAGCTTTCTTT. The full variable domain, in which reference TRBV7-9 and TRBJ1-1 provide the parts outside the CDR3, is DTGVSQNPRHKITKRGQNVTFRCDPISEHNRLYWYRQTLGQGPEFLTYFQNEAQLEKSRLLSDRFSAERPKGSFSTLEIQRTEQGDSAMYLCASSGPTSDEAFFGQGTRLTVV.